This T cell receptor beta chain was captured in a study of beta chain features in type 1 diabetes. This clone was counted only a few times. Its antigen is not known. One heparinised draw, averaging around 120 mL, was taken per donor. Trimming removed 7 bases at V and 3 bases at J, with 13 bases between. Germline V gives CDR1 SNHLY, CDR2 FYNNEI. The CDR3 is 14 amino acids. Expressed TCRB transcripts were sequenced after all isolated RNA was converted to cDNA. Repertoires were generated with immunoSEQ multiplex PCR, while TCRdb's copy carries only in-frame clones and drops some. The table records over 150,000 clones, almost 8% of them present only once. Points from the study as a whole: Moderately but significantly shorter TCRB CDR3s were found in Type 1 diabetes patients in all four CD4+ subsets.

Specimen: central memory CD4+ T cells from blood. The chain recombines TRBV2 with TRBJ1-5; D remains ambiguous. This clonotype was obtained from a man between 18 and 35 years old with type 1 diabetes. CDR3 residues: CASTQRFVNQPQHF. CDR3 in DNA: TGTGCCAGCACCCAACGGTTTGTCAATCAGCCCCAGCATTTT.